Listed below are T cell receptor beta chains from one sample, sequenced in a study of cytomegalovirus exposure and HLA in healthy donors. Generated by immunoSEQ multiplex PCR, the TCRdb table keeps only in-frame clones and is missing some. Of 100,000 to 150,000 clones in the sample, around 96% are singletons; the top ten hold less than 2%. Sequenced material: PBMCs. Receptors were obtained from a young man in good health and CMV-seronegative. Each CDR3 is given with its conserved first and last residue. The D gene is left open where the match is weak. Clone size is given for some rows only: seen once, a few or many times, or a class if the clone is expanded.

j_call,v_call,clone_size,d_call,cdr3_length,cdr3_aa,cdr3_nt
TRBJ2-7,TRBV10-3,-,-,12,CAISPSVYEQYF,TGTGCCATCAGTCCGTCAGTCTACGAGCAGTACTTC
TRBJ1-1,TRBV4-2,-,-,13,CASSQQGTPEAFF,TGTGCCAGCAGCCAACAGGGGACGCCTGAAGCTTTCTTT
TRBJ2-3,TRBV29-1,-,TRBD2,17,CSVGNQGLAGSTDTQYF,TGCAGCGTTGGGAATCAAGGACTAGCGGGGTCCACAGATACGCAGTATTTT
TRBJ2-2,TRBV5-4,-,TRBD1,15,CASSSRTGRTGELFF,TGTGCCAGCAGCTCACGGACAGGGAGAACCGGGGAGCTGTTTTTT
TRBJ2-5,TRBV13,-,TRBD2,16,CASSSGLAGPQETQYF,TGTGCCAGCAGCTCGGGACTAGCGGGCCCCCAAGAGACCCAGTACTTC
TRBJ1-2,TRBV4-3,-,-,15,CASSHYRESNYGYTF,TGCGCCAGCAGCCATTACAGGGAATCTAACTATGGCTACACCTTC
TRBJ2-3,TRBV11-2,-,TRBD1,16,CASSDDRGGVLDTQYF,TGTGCCAGCAGCGACGACAGGGGTGGAGTTTTGGATACGCAGTATTTT
TRBJ2-7,TRBV4-3,once,TRBD2,15,CASSQVGGSRYEQYF,TGCGCCAGCAGCCAAGTAGGCGGGAGCAGATACGAGCAGTACTTC
TRBJ2-7,TRBV9,once,TRBD1,15,CASSPGTGNSYEQYF,TGTGCCAGCAGCCCTGGGACAGGGAACTCCTACGAGCAGTACTTC
TRBJ2-1,TRBV5-5,-,-,15,CASSLVPLAYNEQFF,TGTGCCAGCAGCTTGGTACCCCTAGCTTACAATGAGCAGTTCTTC
TRBJ2-7,TRBV5-6,many,-,14,CASSWGEAREEQYF,TGTGCCAGCAGCTGGGGGGAGGCCCGCGAGGAGCAGTACTTC
TRBJ2-1,TRBV6-5,-,TRBD2,12,CASSYPGGEQFF,TGTGCCAGCAGTTACCCCGGGGGGGAGCAGTTCTTC
TRBJ1-1,TRBV7-9,-,TRBD1,14,CASSQSGTDTEAFF,TGTGCCAGCAGCCAATCCGGGACAGACACTGAAGCTTTCTTT
TRBJ2-5,TRBV18,once,-,15,CASSPPSGRRETQYF,TGTGCCAGCTCACCACCCTCAGGGCGAAGAGAGACCCAGTACTTC
TRBJ2-3,TRBV9,-,TRBD2,16,CASSVVPSGVTDTQYF,TGTGCCAGCAGCGTAGTCCCTAGCGGGGTAACAGATACGCAGTATTTT
TRBJ2-2,TRBV7-9,-,TRBD1,15,CASSLAWTGTGELFF,TGTGCCAGCAGCTTAGCGTGGACAGGGACCGGGGAGCTGTTTTTT
TRBJ2-1,TRBV6-5,once,TRBD2,16,CASSSRGGRAYNEQFF,TGTGCCAGCAGTTCCCGGGGGGGGAGGGCCTACAATGAGCAGTTCTTC
TRBJ2-1,TRBV9,-,-,14,CASSVGSQGNEQFF,TGTGCCAGCAGCGTAGGATCCCAGGGGAATGAGCAGTTCTTC
TRBJ2-7,TRBV5-5,-,TRBD2,14,CASTWGGAGYEQYF,TGTGCCAGCACCTGGGGGGGAGCTGGCTACGAGCAGTACTTC
TRBJ2-7,TRBV9,-,TRBD2,13,CASSVDLAGEQYF,TGTGCCAGCAGCGTAGACCTAGCGGGGGAGCAGTACTTC
TRBJ2-7,TRBV7-8,-,-,13,CASSPPLRYEQYF,TGTGCCAGCAGCCCCCCCCTTCGGTACGAGCAGTACTTC
TRBJ1-4,TRBV6-1,few,-,14,CASKRDAHNEKLFF,TGTGCCAGTAAGCGGGACGCCCATAATGAAAAACTGTTTTTT
TRBJ2-4,TRBV29-1,-,-,14,CSARLEVPKNIQYF,TGCAGCGCCCGACTAGAGGTGCCCAAAAACATTCAGTACTTC
TRBJ1-3,TRBV7-9,once,-,17,CASSSRQAGPSGNTIYF,TGTGCCAGCAGCTCACGACAGGCAGGCCCTTCCGGGAACACCATATATTTT
TRBJ1-3,TRBV28,-,TRBD1,17,CASSLNRGWVNGNTIYF,TGTGCCAGCAGTTTGAACAGGGGCTGGGTTAACGGAAACACCATATATTTT
TRBJ2-7,TRBV5-1,-,-,15,CASSLAAGAAYEQYF,TGCGCCAGCAGCTTGGCCGCTGGGGCCGCCTACGAGCAGTACTTC
TRBJ1-5,TRBV19,-,TRBD1,13,CASRGQGSQPQHF,TGTGCCAGTAGGGGACAGGGATCCCAGCCCCAGCATTTT
TRBJ1-1,TRBV27,-,TRBD1,15,CASSETGDGDTEAFF,TGTGCCAGCAGTGAGACAGGGGATGGAGACACTGAAGCTTTCTTT
TRBJ1-1,TRBV7-2,-,TRBD1,14,CASSLMTGPPEAFF,TGTGCCAGCAGCTTAATGACAGGGCCCCCTGAAGCTTTCTTT
TRBJ2-7,TRBV6-1,-,-,17,CASSVPRRQRLPYEQYF,TGTGCCAGCAGTGTCCCCCGCCGGCAGCGGCTCCCCTACGAGCAGTACTTC
TRBJ2-7,TRBV7-8,-,TRBD1,16,CASSLLKDRDSYEQYF,TGTGCCAGCAGCTTACTCAAGGACAGGGATTCCTACGAGCAGTACTTC
TRBJ2-7,TRBV30,-,-,13,CAWRAGLGNEQYF,TGTGCCTGGAGGGCAGGGTTGGGAAACGAGCAGTACTTC
TRBJ2-1,TRBV30,-,-,11,CAWGETGEQFF,TGTGCCTGGGGAGAGACGGGTGAGCAGTTCTTC
TRBJ1-2,TRBV28,few,-,14,CASSLRPGLRGYTF,TGTGCCAGCAGCCTTCGCCCAGGGCTACGGGGCTACACCTTC
TRBJ1-5,TRBV20-1,-,-,11,CSARIAQPQHF,TGCAGTGCTAGGATAGCTCAGCCCCAGCATTTT
TRBJ1-5,TRBV6-5,once,TRBD1,13,CASSPQGAQPQHF,TGTGCCAGCAGCCCCCAGGGGGCTCAGCCCCAGCATTTT
TRBJ2-2,TRBV28,-,TRBD2,18,CASSFKGLAGGRSGELFF,TGTGCCAGCAGTTTCAAGGGACTAGCGGGAGGAAGGTCCGGGGAGCTGTTTTTT
TRBJ2-7,TRBV30,-,TRBD2,14,CACGRASGTYEQYF,TGTGCCTGCGGTAGGGCTAGCGGGACCTACGAGCAGTACTTC
TRBJ2-2,TRBV10-3,-,TRBD1,16,CAIKASGQANTGELFF,TGTGCCATCAAGGCTTCAGGACAGGCGAACACCGGGGAGCTGTTTTTT
TRBJ2-3,TRBV13,once,TRBD2,17,CASSFPSEPGGADTQYF,TGTGCCAGCAGCTTCCCGTCCGAGCCGGGAGGGGCAGATACGCAGTATTTT
TRBJ1-5,TRBV7-9,-,-,15,CASSSTQGKNQPQHF,TGTGCCAGCAGCTCCACACAGGGAAAGAATCAGCCCCAGCATTTT
TRBJ1-1,TRBV2,-,-,14,CASSSDGMNTEAFF,TGTGCCAGCAGTTCCGACGGGATGAACACTGAAGCTTTCTTT
TRBJ2-7,TRBV4-1,-,-,15,CASSQVGSGPYEQYF,TGCGCCAGCAGCCAAGTGGGTAGCGGCCCCTACGAGCAGTACTTC
TRBJ1-5,TRBV25-1,-,TRBD1,17,CASSEGWGQGNNQPQHF,TGTGCCAGCAGTGAAGGGTGGGGACAGGGTAACAATCAGCCCCAGCATTTT
TRBJ2-2,TRBV27,-,TRBD2,17,CASSLSISGTYTGELFF,TGTGCCAGCAGTTTATCGATTAGCGGGACTTACACCGGGGAGCTGTTTTTT
TRBJ2-3,TRBV28,-,-,14,CASSFPPGGDTQYF,TGTGCCAGCAGTTTCCCGCCCGGAGGAGATACGCAGTATTTT
TRBJ1-2,TRBV7-9,-,-,16,CASSLPQQNLNYGYTF,TGTGCCAGCAGCTTACCCCAACAGAACCTTAACTATGGCTACACCTTC
TRBJ1-1,TRBV5-1,-,TRBD1,15,CASSLEGGKGTEAFF,TGCGCCAGCAGCTTGGAAGGGGGCAAGGGCACTGAAGCTTTCTTT
TRBJ2-5,TRBV5-4,-,-,12,CASSQGLETQYF,TGTGCCAGCAGCCAGGGCTTGGAGACCCAGTACTTC
TRBJ2-7,TRBV30,-,-,13,CAWTSMGAGEQYF,TGTGCCTGGACCTCTATGGGGGCAGGGGAGCAGTACTTC
TRBJ1-5,TRBV28,-,TRBD1,14,CASSETGANQPQHF,TGTGCCAGCAGTGAGACAGGGGCCAATCAGCCCCAGCATTTT
TRBJ1-4,TRBV6-6,-,-,15,CASSYDHGRREKLFF,TGTGCCAGCAGTTACGACCATGGTCGGCGGGAAAAACTGTTTTTT
TRBJ2-1,TRBV19,-,TRBD1,14,CASSIDGTGNEQFF,TGTGCCAGTAGTATAGATGGGACAGGCAATGAGCAGTTCTTC
TRBJ2-5,TRBV28,-,TRBD1,17,CASSSAGTGGIVGTQYF,TGTGCCAGCAGTTCAGCTGGGACAGGGGGTATTGTGGGGACCCAGTACTTC
TRBJ2-1,TRBV27,once,TRBD1,15,CASSVDRGSYNEQFF,TGTGCCAGCAGTGTAGACAGGGGCTCCTACAATGAGCAGTTCTTC
TRBJ1-1,TRBV29-1,-,TRBD1,13,CSGYLTGVTEAFF,TGCAGCGGATATCTTACAGGGGTAACTGAAGCTTTCTTT
TRBJ2-7,TRBV6-6,-,TRBD2,16,CASSYSILAGVGEQYF,TGTGCCAGCAGTTACTCGATTCTAGCGGGAGTTGGCGAGCAGTACTTC
TRBJ1-2,TRBV27,-,-,14,CASSFYRGEHGYTF,TGTGCCAGCAGTTTCTACCGGGGAGAGCATGGCTACACCTTC
TRBJ2-1,TRBV7-3,-,-,15,CASSPAASSYNEQFF,TGTGCCAGCAGCCCAGCGGCTAGCTCCTACAATGAGCAGTTCTTC